This TCR beta chain originates from a study of blood T cells in healthy people across ages. Regarding the study as a whole: Roughly linear age-related decline in beta diversity appeared, significant by age roughly 40.

A second about 7 to 12 cycle PCR used barcoded and J-beta primers. TCRdb reprocessed the 5' RACE reads with MiXCR, giving one entry per CDR3 protein. The sample shows over 750,000 distinct CDR3 sequences, approximately 25% of them seen only once. Worth noting for this clonotype: Its antigen is unidentified.

Total RNA was extracted at no less than 6 micrograms per sample. V lost 2 bases to trimming and J lost 4 bases, with 4 bases between them. CDR1 MNHEY and CDR2 SVGEGT come from the germline V gene. This CDR3 has 12 residues. A further study also used this sample, focusing on T cells of mothers and their children. That work adds: M1S, a second-PCR primer, added sample barcodes and 2-4 random nucleotides.

The chain carries TRBV6-2 or TRBV6-3 and TRBJ2-3; D ambiguous. The sequenced material came from blood. This clonotype was obtained from a boy aged 5-17 years in good health. This chain's CDR3 is CASSYVPDTQYF. In nucleotides, the CDR3 is TGTGCCAGCAGTTACGTTCCAGATACGCAGTATTTT.